This T cell receptor beta chain was captured in a study of shared T cell receptors in the human thymus. Assay: immunoSEQ multiplex PCR; the TCRdb copy retains only in-frame clones and omits some. The table includes about 380,000 clones, just under 95% detected once. Germline CDR1 LGHNT, CDR2 FRNRAP. This CDR3 has 17 amino acids. Trimming took 0 bases from V and 2 from J, leaving 13 bases between them. V and J are TRBV12-5 and TRBJ2-2, with D unclear. Material: thymocytes. The source of this sequence is a human donor. CDR3 amino acids: CASGLVSNQRNTGELFF. The CDR3, as DNA: TGTGCTAGTGGTTTGGTCTCGAACCAAAGAAACACCGGGGAGCTGTTTTTT.